Here is one T cell receptor beta chain with its context. Noted time point: after neoadjuvant nivolumab, at surgical resection. The data are from a study of neoadjuvant anti-PD-1 for oral cavity cancer. Clones were sequenced by immunoSEQ multiplex PCR, and TCRdb holds only the in-frame ones, with some missing. Among about 14,000 clones listed, roughly 71% were seen once. Germline assignment: CDR1 MNHEY and CDR2 SMNVEV (reference sequence). This CDR3 has 14 amino acids. With 8 bases removed from V and 4 bases from J, the gap between germline ends came to 14 bases. This receptor was identified in a person aged 35 to 85 with oral cavity squamous cell carcinoma. The input for sequencing was PBMCs, taken after nivolumab (anti-PD-1) treatment. The V and J genes are TRBV27 and TRBJ2-2; no reliable D call. The chain's CDR3 is CASALSAITGELFF. In DNA form, the CDR3 reads TGTGCCAGCGCCTTATCGGCAATCACCGGGGAGCTGTTTTTT.